The source of this T cell receptor beta chain is a study of Ad26.COV2.S vaccination and SARS-CoV-2 variants. Broader study findings: Substantial breadth was reported for post-vaccination spike-specific CD8+ and CD4+ T cells.

CDR3 length equals 14 residues. The germline V and J ends were trimmed by 3 bases and 0 bases, with 8 bases remaining between them. Germline V gene lookup returns CDR1 SGHVS and CDR2 FQNEAQ. Profiling relied on immunoSEQ multiplex PCR, and the TCRdb table lists in-frame clones only, not all of them. The sample holds approximately 480,000 clones, roughly nine tenths seen once. Treatment denoted: over 15 received Ad26.COV2.S at low or high dose, single or two shots; about 5 received placebo; per-sample allocation not given. After the first vaccine or placebo injection, samples were drawn on day 63. In regard to this clone: Its antigen is as yet unknown.

This chain uses TRBV7-8 with TRBJ1-1; the D is unclear. This clonotype was obtained from a person aged 18-65 years who received the Ad26.COV2.S COVID-19 vaccine or a placebo. The sequences come from peripheral blood, collected in a trial of Ad26.COV2.S vaccine versus placebo. The CDR3 DNA is TGTGCCAGCAGCTTCAACAAGATGAACACTGAAGCTTTCTTT. Translating it yields CASSFNKMNTEAFF.